The rows below give T cell receptor beta chains drawn from one sample of a study of T cell repertoires in cytomegalovirus infection. What these receptors recognize is not known. TCRdb re-analysed the reads in MiXCR, keeping a single row per CDR3 protein. The table shows a few hundred thousand distinct CDR3 sequences, with roughly 42% occurring only once. Sequenced material: cultured PBMCs, taken from culture after CMV antigen stimulation. The receptors derive from a human donor in good health (CMV status not recorded). Some clones in this sample may be carry-over from other donors' samples. Each CDR3 is given without its conserved first and last residue. A D gene is named only where the DNA matches it firmly.

TRBD2,TRBV30,TRBJ2-1,AAFWGGGDGNEQF
.,TRBV7-2,TRBJ2-7,ASSLLAGSYEQY
.,TRBV12-3/TRBV12-4,TRBJ2-7,ASSPPGAGSYEQY
TRBD1,TRBV19,TRBJ1-5,ASRVTGGPKNQPQH
TRBD2,TRBV12-3/TRBV12-4,TRBJ2-1,ASSSILAGGTNEQF
TRBD2,TRBV7-2,TRBJ2-7,ASSSRGGSQGYEQY
TRBD2,TRBV6-1,TRBJ2-1,ASRMGLAGGNEQF
.,TRBV7-2,TRBJ1-5,ASSLGASNQPQH
.,TRBV11-2,TRBJ2-5,ASSLDGYGIQETQY
.,TRBV7-2,TRBJ1-1,ASSSDSMNTEAF
.,TRBV4-1,TRBJ2-3,ASSPQGREADTQY
.,TRBV28,TRBJ2-2,ASSAYPTGELF
TRBD1,TRBV4-1,TRBJ2-2,ASSLFPWDRANTGELF
.,TRBV7-8,TRBJ1-1,ASTSSRRFTEAF
.,TRBV6-8,TRBJ2-7,ASSKQGGDYEQY
.,TRBV11-2,TRBJ2-1,ASSFRAGVNNEQF
.,TRBV7-2,TRBJ2-1,ASRPRGYEQF
.,TRBV24-1,TRBJ2-1,ATSDDERFGRQF
TRBD1,TRBV12-5,TRBJ1-1,ASGLVHRLGDRISEAF
TRBD1,TRBV19,TRBJ1-2,ASSPSTGTNYGYT
TRBD2,TRBV9,TRBJ2-3,ASSVSGLAGTDTQY
.,TRBV29-1,TRBJ2-5,SVEGEETQY
.,TRBV7-6,TRBJ2-3,ASSLESYTDTQY
.,TRBV6-2/TRBV6-3,TRBJ2-7,ASSYLLAGPPVYEQY
.,TRBV11-2,TRBJ1-1,ASSATDTEAF
.,TRBV5-8,TRBJ1-6,ASSLAIGRDRARPLH
.,TRBV7-2,TRBJ2-5,ASSLRGSEGETQY
.,TRBV7-6,TRBJ2-2,ASTKRAAGELF
.,TRBV14,TRBJ1-2,ASSQQGGYT
.,TRBV12-3/TRBV12-4,TRBJ1-3,ASSRAGNTIY
.,TRBV7-9,TRBJ2-3,ATQGWVTDTQY
TRBD2,TRBV6-2/TRBV6-3,TRBJ2-1,ASRPLAGGPGHEQF
.,TRBV12-3/TRBV12-4,TRBJ2-5,ASRLHGSETQY
.,TRBV19,TRBJ1-4,ASSIGVTSMNEKLF
.,TRBV15,TRBJ2-1,ATSREVLASRNEQF
.,TRBV7-9,TRBJ1-3,AEGDSGNTIY
.,TRBV7-2,TRBJ2-1,ASSLRSHLREQF
TRBD1,TRBV12-3/TRBV12-4,TRBJ1-1,ASSPGQGSVMNTEAF
.,TRBV6-1,TRBJ2-5,ASRQDYGGGLKRVTQY
.,TRBV7-4,TRBJ2-4,ASSPSRTVAKNIQY
.,TRBV7-2,TRBJ2-1,ASSPRPGPSEQF
TRBD2,TRBV7-2,TRBJ2-3,ASSLFVKREMEY
.,TRBV11-1,TRBJ2-2,ASKSETGELF
TRBD1,TRBV7-2,TRBJ2-7,ASSLPGQGYEQY
TRBD1,TRBV12-3/TRBV12-4,TRBJ2-2,ASMRQGYGTGELF
TRBD2,TRBV6-8,TRBJ2-1,ASRALAGDLMDEQF
.,TRBV20-1,TRBJ1-5,SARGPGAYQPQH
.,TRBV7-2,TRBJ2-2,ASSIPAGELF
.,TRBV7-2,TRBJ2-6,ASSRGGANVLT
TRBD2,TRBV7-2,TRBJ2-7,ASSYSGIPDEQY
.,TRBV6-4,TRBJ1-5,ASMTGTLHRPQH
.,TRBV18,TRBJ1-5,ASSPLAGNSNQPQH
TRBD2,TRBV2,TRBJ2-3,ASNPTSGGTDTQY
TRBD1,TRBV5-5,TRBJ1-1,ASSRLGQGTEAF